Reported below is one T cell receptor (beta chain). Treatment meaning: randomized to nivolumab then ipilimumab (arm A) or the reverse (arm B). No patient had prior DNA-damaging chemotherapy. Live CD3+CD8+ CD19− CD56− cells were sorted from PBMCs. This record belongs to a study of sequential checkpoint blockade in melanoma. Study-level information: Each arm's sequence ended with maintenance nivolumab.

Profiling relied on immunoSEQ multiplex PCR, and the TCRdb table lists in-frame clones only, not all of them. The sample shows approximately 40,000 clones, roughly 88% of them seen only once. Sequencing used CD8+ T cells sorted from blood (inferred from file names), obtained from a patient given nivolumab and ipilimumab in sequence. The sequence was collected from a human donor with melanoma.

The chain's CDR3 is CASPNGGSETQYF. In DNA form, the CDR3 reads TGTGCCAGCCCTAACGGGGGTTCGGAGACCCAGTACTTC. The rearrangement links TRBV2 to TRBJ2-5; a weak D match, TRBD2 (6 bases). The CDR3 is 13 amino acids. Trimming removed 8 bases from V and 5 bases from J, with 15 bases in between. Germline V lookup: CDR1 SNHLY, CDR2 FYNNEI.